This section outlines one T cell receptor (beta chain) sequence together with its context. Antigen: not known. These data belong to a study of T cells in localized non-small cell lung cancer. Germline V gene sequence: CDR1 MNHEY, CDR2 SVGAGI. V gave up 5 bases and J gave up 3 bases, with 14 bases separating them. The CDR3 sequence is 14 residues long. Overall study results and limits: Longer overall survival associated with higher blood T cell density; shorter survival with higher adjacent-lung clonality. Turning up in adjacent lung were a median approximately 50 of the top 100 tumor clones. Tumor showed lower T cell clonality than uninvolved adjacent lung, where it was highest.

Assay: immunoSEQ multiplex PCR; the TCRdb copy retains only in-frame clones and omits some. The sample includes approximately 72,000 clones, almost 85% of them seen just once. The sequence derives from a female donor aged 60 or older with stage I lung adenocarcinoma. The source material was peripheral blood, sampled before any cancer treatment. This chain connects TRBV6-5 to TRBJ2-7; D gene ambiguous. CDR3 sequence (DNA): TGTGCCAGCAGTCTCAAGTCCACCAGCTACGAGCAGTACTTC. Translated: CASSLKSTSYEQYF.